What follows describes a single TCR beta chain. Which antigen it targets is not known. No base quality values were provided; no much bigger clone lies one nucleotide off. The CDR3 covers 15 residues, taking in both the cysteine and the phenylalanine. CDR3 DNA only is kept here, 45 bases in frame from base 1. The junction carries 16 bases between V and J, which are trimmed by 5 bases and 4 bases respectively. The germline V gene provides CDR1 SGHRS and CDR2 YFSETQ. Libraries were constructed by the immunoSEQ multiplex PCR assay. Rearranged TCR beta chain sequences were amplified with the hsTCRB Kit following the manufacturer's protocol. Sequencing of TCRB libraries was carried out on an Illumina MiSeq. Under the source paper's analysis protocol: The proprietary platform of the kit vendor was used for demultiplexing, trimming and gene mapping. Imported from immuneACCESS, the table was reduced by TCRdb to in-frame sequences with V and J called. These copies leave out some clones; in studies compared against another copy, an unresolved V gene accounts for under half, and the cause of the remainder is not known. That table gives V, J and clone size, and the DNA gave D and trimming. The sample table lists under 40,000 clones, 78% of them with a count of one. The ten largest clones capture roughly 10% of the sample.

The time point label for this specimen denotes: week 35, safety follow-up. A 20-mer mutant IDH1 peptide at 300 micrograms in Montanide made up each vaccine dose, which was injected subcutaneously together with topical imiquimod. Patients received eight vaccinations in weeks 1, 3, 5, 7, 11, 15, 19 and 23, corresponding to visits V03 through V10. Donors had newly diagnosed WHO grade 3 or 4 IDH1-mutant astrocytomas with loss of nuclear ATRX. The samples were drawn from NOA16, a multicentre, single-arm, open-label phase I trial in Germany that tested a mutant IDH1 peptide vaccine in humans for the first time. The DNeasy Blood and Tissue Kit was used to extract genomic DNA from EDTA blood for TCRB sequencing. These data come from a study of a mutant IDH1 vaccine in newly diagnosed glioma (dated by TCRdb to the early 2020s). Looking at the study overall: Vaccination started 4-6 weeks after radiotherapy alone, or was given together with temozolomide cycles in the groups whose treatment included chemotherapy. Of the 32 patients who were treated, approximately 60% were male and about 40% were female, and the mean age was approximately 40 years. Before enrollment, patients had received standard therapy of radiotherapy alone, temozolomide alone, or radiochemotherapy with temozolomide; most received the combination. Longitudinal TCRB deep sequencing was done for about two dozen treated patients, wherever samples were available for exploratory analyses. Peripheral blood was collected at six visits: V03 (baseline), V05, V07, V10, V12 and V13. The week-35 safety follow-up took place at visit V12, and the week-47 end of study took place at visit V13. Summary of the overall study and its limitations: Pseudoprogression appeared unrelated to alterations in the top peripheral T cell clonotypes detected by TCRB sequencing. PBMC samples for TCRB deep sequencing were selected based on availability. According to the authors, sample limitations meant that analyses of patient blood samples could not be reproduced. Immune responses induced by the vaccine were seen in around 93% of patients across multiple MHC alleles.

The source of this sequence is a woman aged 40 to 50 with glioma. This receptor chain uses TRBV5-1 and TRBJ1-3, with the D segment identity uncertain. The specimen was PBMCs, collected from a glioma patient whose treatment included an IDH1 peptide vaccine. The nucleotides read TGCGCCAGCAGAGATCACTCCGAGGGAGGAAACACCATATATTTT. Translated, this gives CASRDHSEGGNTIYF.